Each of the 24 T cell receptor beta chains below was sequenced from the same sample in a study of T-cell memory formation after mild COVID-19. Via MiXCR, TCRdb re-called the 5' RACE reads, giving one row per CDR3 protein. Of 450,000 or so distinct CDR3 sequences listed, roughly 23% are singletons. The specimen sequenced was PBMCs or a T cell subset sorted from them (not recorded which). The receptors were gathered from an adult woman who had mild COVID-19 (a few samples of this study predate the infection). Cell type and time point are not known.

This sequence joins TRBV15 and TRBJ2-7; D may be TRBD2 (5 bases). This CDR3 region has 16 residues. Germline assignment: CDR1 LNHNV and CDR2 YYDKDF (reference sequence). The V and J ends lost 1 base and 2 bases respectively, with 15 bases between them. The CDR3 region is CATSRAEGWGAYEQYF. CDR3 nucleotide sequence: TGTGCCACCAGCAGAGCGGAAGGGTGGGGAGCCTACGAGCAGTACTTC.

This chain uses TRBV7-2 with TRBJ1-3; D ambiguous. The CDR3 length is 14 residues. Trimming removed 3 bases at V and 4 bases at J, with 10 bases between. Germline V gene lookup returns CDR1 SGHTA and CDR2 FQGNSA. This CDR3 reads CASSFPGTGNTIYF. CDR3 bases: TGTGCCAGCAGCTTTCCTGGTACCGGAAACACCATATATTTT.

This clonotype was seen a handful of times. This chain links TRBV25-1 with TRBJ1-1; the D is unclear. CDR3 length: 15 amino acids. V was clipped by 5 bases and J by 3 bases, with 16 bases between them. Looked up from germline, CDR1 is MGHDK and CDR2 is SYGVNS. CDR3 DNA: TGTGCCAGCAGTACCCAGGCCTCCCGGGACACTGAAGCTTTCTTT. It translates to CASSTQASRDTEAFF.

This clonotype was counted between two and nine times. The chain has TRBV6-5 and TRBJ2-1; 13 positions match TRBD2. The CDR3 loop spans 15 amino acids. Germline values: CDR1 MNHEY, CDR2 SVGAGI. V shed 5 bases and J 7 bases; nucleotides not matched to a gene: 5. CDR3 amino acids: CASSKLAGGGNEQFF. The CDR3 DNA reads TGTGCCAGCAGTAAACTAGCGGGAGGGGGGAATGAGCAGTTCTTC.

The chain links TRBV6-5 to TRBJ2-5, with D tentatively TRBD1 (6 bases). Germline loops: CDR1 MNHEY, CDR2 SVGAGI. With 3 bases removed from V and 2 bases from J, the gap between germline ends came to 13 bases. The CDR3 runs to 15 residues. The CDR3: CASSYRPTGQETQYF. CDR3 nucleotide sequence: TGTGCCAGCAGTTATCGTCCGACAGGACAAGAGACCCAGTACTTC.

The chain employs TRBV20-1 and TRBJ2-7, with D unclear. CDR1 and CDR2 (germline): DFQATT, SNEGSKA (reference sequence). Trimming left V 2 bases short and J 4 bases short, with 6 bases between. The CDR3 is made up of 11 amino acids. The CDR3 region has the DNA TGCAGTGCTAGATTTGGATACGAGCAGTACTTC. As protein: CSARFGYEQYF.

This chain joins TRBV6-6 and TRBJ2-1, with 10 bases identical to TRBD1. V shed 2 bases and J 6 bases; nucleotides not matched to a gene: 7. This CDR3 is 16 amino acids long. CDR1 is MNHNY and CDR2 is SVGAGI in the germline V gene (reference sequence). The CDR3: CASSYNMGQGINEQFF. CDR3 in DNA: TGTGCCAGCAGTTACAATATGGGACAGGGGATCAATGAGCAGTTCTTC.

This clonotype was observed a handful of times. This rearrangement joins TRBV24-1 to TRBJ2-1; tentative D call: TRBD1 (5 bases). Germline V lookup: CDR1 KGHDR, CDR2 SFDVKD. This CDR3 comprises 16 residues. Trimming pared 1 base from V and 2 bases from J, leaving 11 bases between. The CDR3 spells CATSDLPGPAYNEQFF. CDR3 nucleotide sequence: TGTGCCACCAGTGATTTACCAGGGCCGGCCTACAATGAGCAGTTCTTC.

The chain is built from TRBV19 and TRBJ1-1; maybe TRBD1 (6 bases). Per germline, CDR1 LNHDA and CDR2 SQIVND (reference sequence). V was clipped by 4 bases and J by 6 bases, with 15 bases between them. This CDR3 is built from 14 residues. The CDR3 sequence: CASSTGVAVAEAFF. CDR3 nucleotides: TGTGCCAGTAGTACAGGGGTGGCTGTGGCTGAAGCTTTCTTT. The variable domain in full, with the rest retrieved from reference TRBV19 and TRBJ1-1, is DGGITQSPKYLFRKEGQNVTLSCEQNLNHDAMYWYRQDPGQGLRLIYYSQIVNDFQKGDIAEGYSVSREKKESFPLTVTSAQKNPTAFYLCASSTGVAVAEAFFGQGTRLTVV.

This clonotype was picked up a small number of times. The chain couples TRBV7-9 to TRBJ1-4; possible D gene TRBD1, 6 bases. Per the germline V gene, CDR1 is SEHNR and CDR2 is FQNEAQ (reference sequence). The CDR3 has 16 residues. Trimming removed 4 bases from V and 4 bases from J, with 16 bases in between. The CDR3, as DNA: TGTGCCAGCAGCTCCCTCGGGGGGCCGATTAATGAAAAACTGTTTTTT. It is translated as CASSSLGGPINEKLFF.

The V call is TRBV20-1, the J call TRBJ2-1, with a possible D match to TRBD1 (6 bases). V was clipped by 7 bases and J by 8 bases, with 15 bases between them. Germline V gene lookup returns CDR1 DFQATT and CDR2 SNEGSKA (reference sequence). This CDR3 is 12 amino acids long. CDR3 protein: CSVRRGHDEQFF. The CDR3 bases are TGCAGTGTTCGACGGGGACACGATGAGCAGTTCTTC.

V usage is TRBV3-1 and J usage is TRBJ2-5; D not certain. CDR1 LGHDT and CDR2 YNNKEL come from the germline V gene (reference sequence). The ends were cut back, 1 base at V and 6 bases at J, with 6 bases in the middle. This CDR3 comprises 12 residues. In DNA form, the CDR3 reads TGTGCCAGCAGCCAAGTAGGACAGACCCAGTACTTC. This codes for CASSQVGQTQYF.

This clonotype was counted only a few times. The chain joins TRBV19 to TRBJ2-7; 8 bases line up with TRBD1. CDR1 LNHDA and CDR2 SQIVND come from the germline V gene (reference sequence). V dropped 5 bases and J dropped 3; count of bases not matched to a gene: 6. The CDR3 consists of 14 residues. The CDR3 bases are TGTGCCAGTAGTTTCCGGACAGGGTACTACGAGCAGTACTTC. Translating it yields CASSFRTGYYEQYF.

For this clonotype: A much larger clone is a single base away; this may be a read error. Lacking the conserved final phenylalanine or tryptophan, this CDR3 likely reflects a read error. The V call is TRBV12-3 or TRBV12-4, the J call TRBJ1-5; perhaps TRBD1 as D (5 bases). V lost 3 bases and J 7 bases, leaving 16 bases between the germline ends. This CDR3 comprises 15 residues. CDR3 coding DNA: TGTGCCAGCAGTTTCTCTGTCGGGGGGGTGCAGCCCCAGCATCTT. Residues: CASSFSVGGVQPQHL.

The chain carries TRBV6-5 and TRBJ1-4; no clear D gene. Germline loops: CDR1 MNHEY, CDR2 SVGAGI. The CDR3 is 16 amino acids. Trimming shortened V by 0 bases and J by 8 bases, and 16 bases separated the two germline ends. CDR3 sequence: CASSYSMPTRGEKLFF. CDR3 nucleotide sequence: TGTGCCAGCAGTTACTCCATGCCGACCCGAGGAGAAAAACTGTTTTTT.

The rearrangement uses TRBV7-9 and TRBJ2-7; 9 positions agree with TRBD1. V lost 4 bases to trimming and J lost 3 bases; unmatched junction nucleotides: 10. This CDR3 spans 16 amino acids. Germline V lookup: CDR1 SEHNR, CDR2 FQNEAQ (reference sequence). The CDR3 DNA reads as TGTGCCAGCAGCTCACCAGGGGGACAGGGATACTACGAGCAGTACTTC. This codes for CASSSPGGQGYYEQYF.

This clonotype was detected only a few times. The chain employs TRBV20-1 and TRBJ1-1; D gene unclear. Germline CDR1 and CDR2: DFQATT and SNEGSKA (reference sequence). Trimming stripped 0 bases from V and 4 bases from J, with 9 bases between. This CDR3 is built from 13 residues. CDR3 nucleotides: TGCAGTGCTAGAGACAAGGGAGGCACTGAAGCTTTCTTT. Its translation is CSARDKGGTEAFF.

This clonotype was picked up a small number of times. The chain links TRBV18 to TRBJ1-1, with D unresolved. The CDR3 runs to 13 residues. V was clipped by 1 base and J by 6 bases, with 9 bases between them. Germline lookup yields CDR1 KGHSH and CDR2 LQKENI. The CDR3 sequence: CASSPRGNAEAFF. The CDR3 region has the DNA TGTGCCAGCTCACCACGGGGAAACGCTGAAGCTTTCTTT. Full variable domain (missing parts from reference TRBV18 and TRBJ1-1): NAGVMQNPRHLVRRRGQEARLRCSPMKGHSHVYWYRQLPEEGLKFMVYLQKENIIDESGMPKERFSAEFPKEGPSILRIQQVVRGDSAAYFCASSPRGNAEAFFGQGTRLTVV.

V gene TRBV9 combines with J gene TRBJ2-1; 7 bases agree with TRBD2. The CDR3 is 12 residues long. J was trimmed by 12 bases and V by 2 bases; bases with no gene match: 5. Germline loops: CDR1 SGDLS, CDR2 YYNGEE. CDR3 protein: CASSVGAGVQFF. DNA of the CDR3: TGTGCCAGCAGCGTTGGGGCGGGGGTGCAGTTCTTC.

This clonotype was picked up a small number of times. This CDR3 is CSVGTSGVRFF. CDR3 in DNA: TGCAGCGTCGGGACTAGCGGGGTGAGGTTCTTC. The chain links TRBV29-1 to TRBJ2-1; 13 bases align to TRBD2. The CDR3 is 11 amino acids. CDR1 SQVTM and CDR2 ANQGSEA come from the germline V gene. Germline trimming cut 6 bases from V and 15 bases from J; bases unmatched to any gene: 5.

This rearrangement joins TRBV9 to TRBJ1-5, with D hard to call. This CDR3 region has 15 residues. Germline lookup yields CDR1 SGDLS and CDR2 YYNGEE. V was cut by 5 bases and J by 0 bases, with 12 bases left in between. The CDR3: CASSTDINSNQPQHF. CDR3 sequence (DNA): TGTGCCAGCAGTACCGACATAAATAGCAATCAGCCCCAGCATTTT.

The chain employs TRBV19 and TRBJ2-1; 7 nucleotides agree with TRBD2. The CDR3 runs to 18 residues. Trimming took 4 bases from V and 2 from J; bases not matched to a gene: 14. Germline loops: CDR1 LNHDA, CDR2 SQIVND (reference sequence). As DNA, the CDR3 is TGTGCCAGTAGTAGCGGGAGCTATAGCTTCCGAACCTACAATGAGCAGTTCTTC. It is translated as CASSSGSYSFRTYNEQFF.

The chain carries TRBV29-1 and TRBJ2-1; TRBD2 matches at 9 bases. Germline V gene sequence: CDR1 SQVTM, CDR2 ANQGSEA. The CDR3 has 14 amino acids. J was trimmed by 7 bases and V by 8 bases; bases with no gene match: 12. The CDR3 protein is CSCLVTSGQNEQFF. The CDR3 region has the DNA TGCAGCTGTTTAGTAACTAGCGGGCAGAATGAGCAGTTCTTC.

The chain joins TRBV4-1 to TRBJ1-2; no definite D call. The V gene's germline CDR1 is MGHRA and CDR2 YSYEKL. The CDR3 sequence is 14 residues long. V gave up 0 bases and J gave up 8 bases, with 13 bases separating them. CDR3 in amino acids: CASSQDRSLSGYTF. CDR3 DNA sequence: TGCGCCAGCAGCCAAGACAGGAGCTTGAGCGGCTACACCTTC.